The next 26 T cell receptor beta chains were all read from a single sample in a study of T-cell reconstitution after alpha-beta-depleted transplantation in children. Unique molecular identifiers were incorporated when the TCRbeta library was constructed. TCRdb processed the PCR reads anew with MiXCR; each CDR3 protein has one entry. This table holds fewer than 150,000 distinct CDR3 sequences, roughly 9.7% found once. The material was PBMCs, mostly from graft donor cells, obtained 180 days after TCRalphabeta/CD19-depleted stem cell transplant. Receptor source: a girl under three years old who had a stem cell transplant for combined immunodeficiency, so the T cells may come from the graft donor.

A few counts support this clonotype. V and J are TRBV20-1 and TRBJ2-7; 8 bases map to TRBD1. The CDR3 sequence is 14 residues long. Germline V lookup: CDR1 DFQATT, CDR2 SNEGSKA (reference sequence). The J segment lost 6 bases and the V segment lost 1 base, leaving 8 bases of the junction unmatched. CDR3 sequence: CSARGWQGAGEQYF. The CDR3 nucleotides read TGCAGTGCTAGAGGATGGCAGGGGGCCGGCGAGCAGTACTTC.

Only a few counts were recorded for this clonotype. V gene TRBV7-8 combines with J gene TRBJ2-3; perhaps TRBD1 as D (7 bases). In germline, CDR1 is SGHVS, CDR2 FQNEAQ. Trimming removed 8 bases at V and 0 bases at J, with 12 bases between. The CDR3 is 14 residues long. CDR3: CASRRGPSTDTQYF. CDR3 DNA: TGTGCCAGCCGGAGGGGGCCGAGCACAGATACGCAGTATTTT. The whole variable domain, filled in from reference TRBV7-8 and TRBJ2-3, reads GAGVSQSPRYKVAKRGQDVALRCDPISGHVSLFWYQQALGQGPEFLTYFQNEAQLDKSGLPSDRFFAERPEGSVSTLKIQRTQQEDSAVYLCASRRGPSTDTQYFGPGTRLTVL.

V is TRBV11-2 and J is TRBJ2-7; 7 nucleotides match TRBD1. The CDR3 is 15 amino acids. Germline V gene lookup returns CDR1 SGHAT and CDR2 FQNNGV. The V and J ends lost 3 bases and 4 bases, in that order; junction bases with no gene match: 9. The chain's CDR3 is CASSFRTGVLYEQYF. CDR3 DNA: TGTGCCAGCAGCTTTAGAACAGGGGTACTATACGAGCAGTACTTC.

There are a few counts of this clonotype. The chain uses TRBV5-1 and TRBJ2-3, with D hard to call. Trimming removed 0 bases at V and 4 bases at J, with 9 bases between. Germline V gene sequence: CDR1 SGHRS, CDR2 YFSETQ. This CDR3 region has 14 residues. The CDR3 here is CASSLDGRADTQYF. The CDR3 DNA reads TGCGCCAGCAGCTTGGATGGCAGAGCAGATACGCAGTATTTT.

This chain connects TRBV5-8 to TRBJ2-1; the D is unclear. Trimming removed 1 base at V and 0 bases at J, with 5 bases between. The CDR3 contains 14 residues. Germline values: CDR1 SGHTS, CDR2 YDEGEE. CDR3 in DNA: TGTGCCAGCAGCTTGTCCTACTCCTACAATGAGCAGTTCTTC. This translates into CASSLSYSYNEQFF.

This clonotype has more than one count but fewer than ten. V and J are TRBV11-2 and TRBJ2-4, with 11 bases fitting TRBD2. Germline lookup yields CDR1 SGHAT and CDR2 FQNNGV. The CDR3 loop spans 19 amino acids. The junction had 10 bases not matched to a gene; V was cut back by 3 bases and J by 0 bases. The DNA for the CDR3 is TGTGCCAGCAGCTTCATTAGCGGGGGGGCGAAGGTAGCCAAAAACATTCAGTACTTC. Translated, it gives CASSFISGGAKVAKNIQYF. The full variable domain, in which reference TRBV11-2 and TRBJ2-4 provide the parts outside the CDR3, is EAGVAQSPRYKIIEKRQSVAFWCNPISGHATLYWYQQILGQGPKLLIQFQNNGVVDDSQLPKDRFSAERLKGVDSTLKIQPAKLEDSAVYLCASSFISGGAKVAKNIQYFGAGTRLSVL.

The rearrangement links TRBV18 to TRBJ2-1; D perhaps matches TRBD2 (6 bases). The CDR3 sequence is 18 residues long. Germline lookup yields CDR1 KGHSH and CDR2 LQKENI. V was cut by 3 bases and J by 0 bases, with 18 bases left in between. This chain's CDR3 is CASSPLWTGTPSYNEQFF. The CDR3 DNA sequence: TGTGCCAGCTCACCGCTTTGGACCGGGACTCCCTCCTACAATGAGCAGTTCTTC. The complete variable domain, with remaining parts taken from reference TRBV18 and TRBJ2-1, reads NAGVMQNPRHLVRRRGQEARLRCSPMKGHSHVYWYRQLPEEGLKFMVYLQKENIIDESGMPKERFSAEFPKEGPSILRIQQVVRGDSAAYFCASSPLWTGTPSYNEQFFGPGTRLTVL.

This rearrangement joins TRBV11-2 to TRBJ2-7; TRBD1 is a possible D gene (6 bases). The germline V gene has CDR1 SGHAT and CDR2 FQNNGV. The CDR3 loop spans 18 amino acids. V was shortened by 1 base and J by 3 bases, with 22 bases between the two germline ends. CDR3 loop: CASSLGLRPGHILYEQYF. The CDR3 bases are TGTGCCAGCAGCTTAGGACTCCGACCGGGACATATCCTCTACGAGCAGTACTTC.

The chain combines TRBV30 with TRBJ1-5; D is possibly TRBD1 (6 bases). V was pared by 0 bases and J by 0 bases, with 12 bases between. The CDR3 extends over 16 amino acids. CDR1 and CDR2 from the germline V gene are GTSNPN and SVGIG (reference sequence). The CDR3: CAWSVGAGVSNQPQHF. The CDR3 DNA sequence: TGTGCCTGGAGTGTGGGGGCAGGGGTTAGCAATCAGCCCCAGCATTTT.

This clonotype was counted many times. The chain has TRBV12-3 or TRBV12-4 and TRBJ2-3; D uncertain. V was pared by 1 base and J by 2 bases, with 10 bases between. The length of the CDR3 is 15 residues. CDR3 in amino acids: CASSLDLMYTDTQYF. DNA for the CDR3: TGTGCCAGCAGTTTAGATTTGATGTACACAGATACGCAGTATTTT.

This clonotype has ten or more counts. This rearrangement joins TRBV10-3 to TRBJ2-7; D gene unclear. The CDR3 totals 14 residues. The V end lost 6 bases, the J end lost 3 bases, and 15 bases lay between the germline ends. Per the germline V gene, CDR1 is ENHRY and CDR2 is SYGVKD. The CDR3 DNA is TGTGCCATCAGGGCGGCTAGGACGGACTACGAGCAGTACTTC. Translating it yields CAIRAARTDYEQYF.

This clonotype was detected only a few times. This chain connects TRBV21-1 to TRBJ2-5; the DNA was not used to check the table's D call, TRBD1. TRBV21-1 constitutes a pseudogene. The CDR3 is 16 amino acids. CDR3 loop: CASSKAGAGGAETQYF. DNA for the CDR3: TGTGCCAGCAGCAAAGCCGGGGCGGGGGGGGCAGAGACCCAGTACTTC.

This clonotype was seen many times. The chain employs TRBV7-2 and TRBJ2-7; D not certain. CDR1 and CDR2 from the germline V gene are SGHTA and FQGNSA. V was trimmed by 5 bases and J by 0 bases, leaving 2 bases between them. CDR3 length: 11 amino acids. For the CDR3, the DNA is TGTGCCAGCAGCCGCTCCTACGAGCAGTACTTC. Its protein product is CASSRSYEQYF.

This clonotype was seen at least ten times. This chain links TRBV5-1 with TRBJ2-1, with TRBD2 matching 14 bases. Germline trimming cut 1 base from V and 1 base from J; bases unmatched to any gene: 13. Germline lookup yields CDR1 SGHRS and CDR2 YFSETQ. CDR3 size: 21 residues. The chain's CDR3 is CASSLRPPGTSGSSSYNEQFF. The CDR3 DNA follows: TGCGCCAGCAGCTTGAGGCCCCCCGGGACTAGCGGGAGCAGTTCCTACAATGAGCAGTTCTTC.

In this sample, this clonotype turned up a few times. The chain is built from TRBV15 and TRBJ1-5, with D maybe TRBD1 (5 bases). Germline CDR1 is LNHNV and CDR2 is YYDKDF (reference sequence). The CDR3 totals 16 residues. V lost 0 bases and J lost 6, with 15 bases in between. The CDR3 is CATSRDGQGKVQPQHF. The CDR3 DNA follows: TGTGCCACCAGCAGAGATGGGCAGGGAAAGGTTCAGCCCCAGCATTTT.

Comment on this clonotype: A clone one base away is much larger, so this may be a read error. J is TRBJ2-7 and V is TRBV20-1; no definite D call. V was clipped by 0 bases and J by 1 base, with 16 bases between them. CDR3 length: 16 residues. CDR1 is DFQATT and CDR2 is SNEGSKA in the germline V gene (reference sequence). This chain's CDR3 is CSAREIIRGPSYEQYF. The CDR3 nucleotides are TGCAGTGCTAGAGAGATCATTAGAGGACCTTCCTACGAGCAGTACTTC.

The V gene is TRBV27, the J gene TRBJ1-2, with D possibly TRBD1 on 6 matching bases. Germline assignment: CDR1 MNHEY and CDR2 SMNVEV (reference sequence). V was pared by 6 bases and J by 3 bases, with 23 bases between. The CDR3 runs to 17 residues. CDR3 bases: TGTGCCAGCAGGGTCCGGGGGGGCCACCAACCCTACTATGGCTACACCTTC. This translates into CASRVRGGHQPYYGYTF.

CDR3 coding DNA: TGTGCCAGCACTCTTTTCAGGACAGGCTACAATGAGCAGTTCTTC. Its protein is CASTLFRTGYNEQFF. The chain recombines TRBV6-1 with TRBJ2-1, with TRBD1 matching 7 bases. Germline CDR1 MNHNS, CDR2 SASEGT. CDR3 length: 15 amino acids. V shed 7 bases, J shed 3 bases, and the junction held 9 bases outside the gene matches.

This clonotype showed up many times. This CDR3 is CASSLTGPYGYTF. CDR3 sequence (DNA): TGTGCCAGCAGCTTAACAGGACCTTATGGCTACACCTTC. J is TRBJ1-2 and V is TRBV12-1; TRBD1, the table's D call, lacks a check against the DNA. TRBV12-1 is shown as a pseudogene. There are 13 residues in the CDR3.

The sample holds a few counts of this clonotype. The chain recombines TRBV27 with TRBJ2-2; D is possibly TRBD2 (5 bases). The germline gives CDR1 MNHEY, CDR2 SMNVEV (reference sequence). The CDR3 runs to 14 residues. V shed 6 bases and J shed 0 bases, with 8 bases lying between them. CDR3 amino acids: CASRRLSNTGELFF. The CDR3 region has the DNA TGTGCCAGCAGAAGACTATCGAACACCGGGGAGCTGTTTTTT.

This clonotype was recorded a few times. At one of its ends the junction is not consistent with the germline gene, which may arise from a read error. The chain employs TRBV28 and TRBJ2-3; perhaps TRBD2 as D (5 bases). Germline V gene lookup returns CDR1 MDHEN and CDR2 SYDVKM. The CDR3 consists of 17 residues. CDR3 in DNA: TGTGCCAGCAGATTATCCTCCGGGATGCTAAGCACAGATACGCAGTATTTT. It codes for CASRLSSGMLSTDTQYF.

This chain joins TRBV24-1 and TRBJ2-2; 7 nucleotides agree with TRBD1. V lost 0 bases to trimming and J lost 7 bases; unmatched junction nucleotides: 4. The germline gives CDR1 KGHDR, CDR2 SFDVKD. This CDR3 is built from 15 residues. For the CDR3, the DNA is TGTGCCACCAGTGATTTGAGGACAGGTAGCGGGGAGCTGTTTTTT. This translates into CATSDLRTGSGELFF.

This clonotype turned up a few times. This chain connects TRBV20-1 to TRBJ2-7, with 9 bases identical to TRBD2. The CDR3 spans 14 residues. CDR1 is DFQATT, CDR2 SNEGSKA, per germline (reference sequence). J gave up 5 bases and V 5 bases, and 10 bases lay outside the gene matches. The DNA of the CDR3 is TGCAGTGCTGAGAGGCGGGAGGGCCCCAACGAGCAGTACTTC. Translated: CSAERREGPNEQYF.

This clonotype was seen many times. The CDR3 bases are TGTGCCAGCAGAAGCACCGGACTAGCGGGGGCTGAGCAGTTCTTC. Its translation is CASRSTGLAGAEQFF. The V call is TRBV27, the J call TRBJ2-1, with 13 bases fitting TRBD2. V was pared by 6 bases and J by 9 bases, with 8 bases of the junction left unmatched. CDR1 and CDR2 from the germline V gene are MNHEY and SMNVEV (reference sequence). CDR3 size: 15 residues.

The chain combines TRBV7-9 with TRBJ2-7; D is perhaps TRBD2 (5 bases). Per the germline V gene, CDR1 is SEHNR and CDR2 is FQNEAQ (reference sequence). This CDR3 has 13 residues. V shed 1 base and J shed 3 bases, with 7 bases lying between them. The chain's CDR3 is CASSLDAGYEQYF. The CDR3, as DNA: TGTGCCAGCAGCTTAGATGCGGGCTACGAGCAGTACTTC. Using reference TRBV7-9 and TRBJ2-7 for the parts outside the CDR3, the full variable domain is DTGVSQNPRHKITKRGQNVTFRCDPISEHNRLYWYRQTLGQGPEFLTYFQNEAQLEKSRLLSDRFSAERPKGSFSTLEIQRTEQGDSAMYLCASSLDAGYEQYFGPGTRLTVT.

At least ten counts were recorded for this clonotype. The chain employs TRBV7-8 and TRBJ2-3; no clear D gene. Germline CDR1 is SGHVS and CDR2 is FQNEAQ. V gave up 3 bases and J gave up 4 bases, with 8 bases separating them. This CDR3 contains 13 residues. The CDR3 DNA reads TGTGCCAGCAGCTTTGGGAACTCAGATACGCAGTATTTT. It encodes CASSFGNSDTQYF.